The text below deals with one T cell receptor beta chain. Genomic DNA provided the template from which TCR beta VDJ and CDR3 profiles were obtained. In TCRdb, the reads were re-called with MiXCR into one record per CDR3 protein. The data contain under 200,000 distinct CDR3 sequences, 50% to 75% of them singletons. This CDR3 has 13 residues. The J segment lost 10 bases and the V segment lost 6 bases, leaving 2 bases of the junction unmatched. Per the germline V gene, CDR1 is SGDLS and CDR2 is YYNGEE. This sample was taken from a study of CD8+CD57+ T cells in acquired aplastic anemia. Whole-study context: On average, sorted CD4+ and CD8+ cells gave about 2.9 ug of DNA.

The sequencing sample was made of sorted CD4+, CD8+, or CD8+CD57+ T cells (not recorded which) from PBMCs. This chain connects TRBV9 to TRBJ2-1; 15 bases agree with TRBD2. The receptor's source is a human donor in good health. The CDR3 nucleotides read TGTGCCAGCAAAGGACTAGCGGGAGGGGAGCAGTTCTTC. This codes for CASKGLAGGEQFF.